The T cell receptor (beta chain) under discussion was sequenced for a study of T cell responses to AZD1222 COVID-19 vaccine. A remark on this clone: Its target is not known.

Findings and caveats of the study: The study found Spike-specific TCR breadth and depth rose after two AZD1222 doses. A reported finding is that nearly half of spike-specific TCRs target unmutated variant regions. Among AZD1222 vaccinees, only six or seven were seropositive at baseline. Possibly, clonal diversity was underestimated; donors were largely white British and included more females.

Sequencing was performed with immunoSEQ multiplex PCR; in TCRdb, only in-frame clones are kept and a portion is missing. The sample shows 120,000 to 150,000 clones, about 92% of them seen only once. This CDR3 spans 19 amino acids. The sequenced sample was peripheral blood, obtained on day 0 of AZD1222 vaccination. The gene calls are TRBV21-1 and TRBJ1-3; the table's D call, TRBD1, was not checked against the DNA. TRBV21-1 is noted as a pseudogene. The receptor's source is an adult in good health. The CDR3 reads CASISLGDTAAHSGNTIYF. The CDR3, as DNA: TGTGCCAGCATCTCTCTCGGGGACACCGCTGCGCACTCTGGAAACACCATATATTTT.